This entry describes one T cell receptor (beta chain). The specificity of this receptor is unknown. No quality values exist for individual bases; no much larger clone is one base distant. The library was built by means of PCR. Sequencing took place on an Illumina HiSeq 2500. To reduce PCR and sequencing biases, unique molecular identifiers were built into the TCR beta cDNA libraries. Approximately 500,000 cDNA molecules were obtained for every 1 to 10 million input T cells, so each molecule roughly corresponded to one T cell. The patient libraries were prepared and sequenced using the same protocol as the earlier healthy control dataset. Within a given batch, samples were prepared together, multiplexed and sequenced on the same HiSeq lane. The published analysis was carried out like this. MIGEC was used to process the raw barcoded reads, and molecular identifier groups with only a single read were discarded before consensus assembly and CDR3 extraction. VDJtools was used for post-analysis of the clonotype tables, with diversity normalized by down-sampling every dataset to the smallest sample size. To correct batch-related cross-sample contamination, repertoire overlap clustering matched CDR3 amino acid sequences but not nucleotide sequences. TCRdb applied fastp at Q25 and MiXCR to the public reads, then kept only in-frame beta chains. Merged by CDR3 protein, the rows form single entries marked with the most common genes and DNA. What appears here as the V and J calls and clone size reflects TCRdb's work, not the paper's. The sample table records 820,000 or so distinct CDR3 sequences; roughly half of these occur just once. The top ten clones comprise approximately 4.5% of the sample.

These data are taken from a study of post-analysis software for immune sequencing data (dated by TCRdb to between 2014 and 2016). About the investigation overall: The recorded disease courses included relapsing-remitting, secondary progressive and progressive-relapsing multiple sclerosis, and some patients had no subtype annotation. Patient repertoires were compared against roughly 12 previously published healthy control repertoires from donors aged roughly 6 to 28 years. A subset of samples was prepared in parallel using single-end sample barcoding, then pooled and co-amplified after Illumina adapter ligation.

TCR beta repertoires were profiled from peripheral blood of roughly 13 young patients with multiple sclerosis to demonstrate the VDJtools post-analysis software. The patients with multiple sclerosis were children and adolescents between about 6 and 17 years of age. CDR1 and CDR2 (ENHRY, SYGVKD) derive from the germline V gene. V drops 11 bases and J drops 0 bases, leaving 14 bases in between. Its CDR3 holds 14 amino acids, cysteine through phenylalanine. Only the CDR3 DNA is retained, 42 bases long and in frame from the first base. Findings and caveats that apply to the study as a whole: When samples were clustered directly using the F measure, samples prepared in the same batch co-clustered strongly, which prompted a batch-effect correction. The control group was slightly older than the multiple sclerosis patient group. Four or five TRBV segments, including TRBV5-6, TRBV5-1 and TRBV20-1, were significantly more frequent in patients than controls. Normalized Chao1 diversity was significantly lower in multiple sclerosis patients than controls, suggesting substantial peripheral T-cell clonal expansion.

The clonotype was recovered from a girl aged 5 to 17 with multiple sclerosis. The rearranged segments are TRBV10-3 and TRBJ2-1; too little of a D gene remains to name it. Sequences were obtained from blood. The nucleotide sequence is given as TGTGCCGTCCTTGATAGTTCCTCCTACAATGAGCAGTTCTTC. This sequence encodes CAVLDSSSYNEQFF.